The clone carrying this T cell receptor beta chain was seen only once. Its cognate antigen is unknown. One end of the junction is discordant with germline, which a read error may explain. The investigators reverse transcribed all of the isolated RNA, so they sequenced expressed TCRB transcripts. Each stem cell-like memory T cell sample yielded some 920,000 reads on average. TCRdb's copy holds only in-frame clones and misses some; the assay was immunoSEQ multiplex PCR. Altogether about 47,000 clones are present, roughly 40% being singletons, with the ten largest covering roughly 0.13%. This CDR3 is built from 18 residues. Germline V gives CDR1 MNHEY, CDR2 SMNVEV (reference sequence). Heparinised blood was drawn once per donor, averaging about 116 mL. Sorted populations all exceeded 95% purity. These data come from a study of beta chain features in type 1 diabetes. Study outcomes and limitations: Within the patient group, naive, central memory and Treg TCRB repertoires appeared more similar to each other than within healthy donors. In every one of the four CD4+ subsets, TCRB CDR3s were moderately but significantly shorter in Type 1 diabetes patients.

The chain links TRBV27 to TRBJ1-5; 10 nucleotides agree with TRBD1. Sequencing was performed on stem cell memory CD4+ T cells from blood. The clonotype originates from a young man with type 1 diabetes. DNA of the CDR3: TGTGCCAGCAGTGGATTCAGAGGGACAGGGGATAGCAATCAGCCCCAACATTTT. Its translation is CASSGFRGTGDSNQPQHF.